The TCR beta chain described here comes from a study of cytomegalovirus exposure and HLA in healthy donors. Donors sampled were nominally healthy, though unrecorded immune exposures were likely. V lost 6 bases to trimming and J lost 6 bases, with 9 bases between them. This CDR3 has 13 residues. The germline CDR1 and CDR2 sequences are MGHRA and YSYEKL. Both 60 Vbeta primers and 13 Jbeta primers went into the PCR. TCRdb's copy holds only in-frame clones and misses some; the assay was immunoSEQ multiplex PCR. The table includes under 250,000 clones, over 75% detected once. The receptor's source is a woman younger than 45 in good health and CMV-seronegative. This chain joins TRBV4-1 and TRBJ1-6; the D is unclear. Sequenced input: PBMCs. CDR3 region: CASSSRSNSPLHF. The CDR3 nucleotides read TGCGCCAGCAGTTCGCGGAGTAATTCACCCCTCCACTTT.